This is a list of T cell receptor beta chains from one sample in a study of human T cells and chemical hapten exposure. One entry per CDR3 protein results from TCRdb running MiXCR on the RACE reads. Seen here are approximately 340,000 distinct CDR3 sequences, 5.5% to 8% observed once, and the top ten hold less than 10%. The sample consisted of whole blood, taken in connection with sensitization to the hapten diphenylcyclopropenone (DPC). Receptor source: a woman aged 18-29 years with alopecia areata. Some clones in this sample may be carry-over from other donors' samples. Each CDR3 is given with its conserved first and last residue. D genes are given only for firm matches. Where a row states a size, it is once, few, many or the class of an expanded clone; other rows omit it.

v_gene,d_gene,abundance,j_gene,CDR3nt,CDR3aa
TRBV5-6,TRBD1,.,TRBJ1-5,TGTGCCAGCAGCTCCGGGACAGATCTCTTCAATCAGCCCCAGCATTTT,CASSSGTDLFNQPQHF
TRBV5-1,TRBD1,few,TRBJ1-5,TGCGCCAGCAGCCCGGGACAGGCGGGCCAGCCCCAGCATTTT,CASSPGQAGQPQHF
TRBV24-1,.,few,TRBJ2-1,TGTGCCACCAGTGGAACTTCTAGTGGGTCCTACAATGAGCAGTTCTTC,CATSGTSSGSYNEQFF
TRBV20-1,TRBD1,few,TRBJ1-6,TGCTTCTGTGCTGGAGGACAGGGGTCACCCCTCCACTTT,CFCAGGQGSPLHF
TRBV20-1,.,few,TRBJ1-2,TGCAGTGCTAGCTCCCTCAATTCGGCTAACTATGGCTACACCTTC,CSASSLNSANYGYTF
TRBV13,TRBD2,.,TRBJ2-1,TGTGCCAGCAGCTCCCCGGGGGTGGGGACTAGCTCTGTGAATGAGCAGTTCTTC,CASSSPGVGTSSVNEQFF
TRBV20-1,.,few,TRBJ1-4,TGCAGTGCTCCGACAGCTTACAATGAAAAACTGTTTTTT,CSAPTAYNEKLFF
TRBV5-1,.,.,TRBJ2-7,TGCGCCAGCAGCTTGGCGTCTAGCTCGGGAGAGCAGTACTTC,CASSLASSSGEQYF
TRBV4-1,.,few,TRBJ1-1,TGCGCCAGCAGCCAAGATTCCCGGCAGGGAATGAACACTGAAGCTTTCTTT,CASSQDSRQGMNTEAFF
TRBV20-1,.,few,TRBJ2-3,TGCAGTGCTAGAGATGAAGGCAGGAGCACAGATACGCAGTATTTT,CSARDEGRSTDTQYF
TRBV18,TRBD1,many,TRBJ1-4,TGTGCCAGCTCACCATCGAGACAGGGAATTATCGAAAAACTGTTTTTT,CASSPSRQGIIEKLFF
TRBV19,TRBD1,.,TRBJ2-5,TGTGCCAGTAGTCCCAGGGGGCGTCGAGATCAAGAGACCCATTACTTC,CASSPRGRRDQETHYF
TRBV7-8,TRBD2,many,TRBJ2-3,TGTGCCAGCAGCCCCCCTAGCGGGGGAACAGATACGCAGTATTTT,CASSPPSGGTDTQYF
TRBV10-3,.,.,TRBJ2-7,TGTGCCATAGCGTCTGGGACACGCTCCTACGAGCAGTACTTC,CAIASGTRSYEQYF
TRBV11-2,TRBD1,few,TRBJ2-7,TGTGCCAGCAGCTTAGGACAGGGCCAACTACGCGAGCAGTACTTC,CASSLGQGQLREQYF
TRBV5-1,TRBD1,.,TRBJ1-2,TGCGCCAGTGCCTATACCTCCGGACAGGGGGCGCGGGGCTACACCTTC,CASAYTSGQGARGYTF
TRBV20-1,.,.,TRBJ2-7,TGCAGTGCTGTCAGGGAGGTTTTTAACTGGAACGAGCAGTACTTC,CSAVREVFNWNEQYF
TRBV3-1,TRBD2,few,TRBJ2-1,TGTGCCAGCAGCGAGGGACTAGCGGGGGGCCCAGGCTTGGGCTATGAGCAGTTCTTC,CASSEGLAGGPGLGYEQFF
TRBV29-1,.,few,TRBJ1-5,TGCAGCGTTGATTTGAGGGCGCCTTGGATTCAGCCCCAGCATTTT,CSVDLRAPWIQPQHF
TRBV24-1,TRBD2,many,TRBJ2-1,TGTGCCACCAGCGTAGCGGGGGAATACAATGAGCAGTTCTTC,CATSVAGEYNEQFF
TRBV4-3,TRBD2,many,TRBJ2-1,TGCGCCAGCAGCCACGGGGCGGGGGTGTACAATGAGCAGTTCTTC,CASSHGAGVYNEQFF
TRBV12-3/TRBV12-4,.,many,TRBJ2-7,TGTGCCAGCACCCCGCCCCAGCCCTCCTACGAGCAGTACTTC,CASTPPQPSYEQYF
TRBV7-9,TRBD2,many,TRBJ2-3,TGTGCCAGCAGCTTATTTCCGGGGGGAGCCACAGATACGCAGTATTTT,CASSLFPGGATDTQYF
TRBV9,.,many,TRBJ2-7,TGTGCCAGCAGCGGGGACATAAGAACCGAGCAGTACTTC,CASSGDIRTEQYF
TRBV5-1,TRBD2,many,TRBJ2-3,TGCGCCAGCAGCTTTATCCGGGACTACGAGCGCACAGATACGCAGTATTTT,CASSFIRDYERTDTQYF
TRBV29-1,.,.,TRBJ2-2,TGCAGCGCCCGTCACGGGGAGCTGTTTTTT,CSARHGELFF
TRBV9,.,few,TRBJ1-5,TGTGCCAGCAGCGTAGGTTCGTCGGGCAATCAGCCCCAGCATTTT,CASSVGSSGNQPQHF
TRBV5-1,TRBD2,.,TRBJ2-3,TGCGCCAGCTTCCGACTAGCGCAACGAGATACGCAGTATTTT,CASFRLAQRDTQYF
TRBV7-6,TRBD2,many,TRBJ2-3,TGTGCCAGCAGCTTACCTAGCGGGACTAGCACAGATACGCAGTATTTT,CASSLPSGTSTDTQYF
TRBV24-1,.,few,TRBJ2-1,TGTGCCACCAGTGATTTGGCGAATGAGCAGTTCTTC,CATSDLANEQFF
TRBV6-2/TRBV6-3,.,.,TRBJ1-1,TGTGCCAGTCACAGGGAACGGGAAGCTTTCTTT,CASHREREAFF
TRBV18,TRBD2,few,TRBJ2-4,TGTGCCAGCTCCATTAGCGGGGGTGGCATTCAGTACTTC,CASSISGGGIQYF
TRBV7-3,TRBD1,.,TRBJ1-1,TGTGCCAGCAGCTTAACAGGGGGCGATGCTTTCTTT,CASSLTGGDAFF
TRBV6-5,.,few,TRBJ1-5,TGTGCCAGCAGTCGGAAGTCCTATAGCAATCAGCCCCAGCATTTT,CASSRKSYSNQPQHF
TRBV6-5,TRBD2,few,TRBJ2-3,TGTGCCAGCAGCCGCCGGGGGGGGGTCACAGATACGCAGTATTTT,CASSRRGGVTDTQYF
TRBV27,.,.,TRBJ2-3,TGTGCCAGCAGTGACCTATTATCAGATACGCAGTATTTT,CASSDLLSDTQYF
TRBV20-1,TRBD2,many,TRBJ2-1,TGCAGTGCTAGAGCTACCGGGACTAGTATGTTCTTC,CSARATGTSMFF
TRBV18,.,many,TRBJ1-5,TGTGCCAGCTCACCAATTGCTTCACAGGCCCATCAGCCCCAGCATTTT,CASSPIASQAHQPQHF
TRBV9,.,many,TRBJ2-7,TGTGCCAGCAGCGTAGTCCCTTCGGCCGAGCAGTACTTC,CASSVVPSAEQYF
TRBV7-9,.,.,TRBJ2-7,TGTGCCAGCAGCCCCCAGGGAAGAGGGCGATACGAGCAGTACTTC,CASSPQGRGRYEQYF
TRBV18,.,.,TRBJ1-1,TGTGCCAGCTCACCACCCGGCGGGACGGGAGGGAACACTGAAGCTTTCTTT,CASSPPGGTGGNTEAFF
TRBV28,.,.,TRBJ2-7,TGTGCCAGCAGTACATACGGGACTCTATTGTCCTACGAGCAGTACTTC,CASSTYGTLLSYEQYF
TRBV4-3,.,few,TRBJ1-5,TGCGCCAGCAGCCTGAGGGGAAGTCAGCCCCAGCATTTT,CASSLRGSQPQHF
TRBV6-2/TRBV6-3,TRBD2,.,TRBJ2-5,TGTGCCAGCAGCAGACTAGCGGGTTCCCGAATAGGAGAGACCCAGTACTTC,CASSRLAGSRIGETQYF
TRBV7-8,.,.,TRBJ2-3,TGTGCCAGCAGGACGAGGGGGGAGGCAGATACGCAGTATTTT,CASRTRGEADTQYF
TRBV5-6,.,few,TRBJ1-1,TGTGCCAGCAGCTTGGAGAGATGGGGAGCTTTCTTT,CASSLERWGAFF
TRBV9,.,.,TRBJ2-2,TGTGCCAGCACCTCTCTATCGAACACCGGGGAGCTGTTTTTT,CASTSLSNTGELFF
TRBV27,TRBD1,many,TRBJ2-3,TGTGCCAGCAGTTTATTAGGGACAGGGGGTGTAGATACGCAGTATTTT,CASSLLGTGGVDTQYF
TRBV12-3/TRBV12-4,.,few,TRBJ1-2,TGTGCCAGCAGTCATGCCCCCAGCGGCTATGGCTACACCTTC,CASSHAPSGYGYTF
TRBV20-1,.,.,TRBJ1-5,TGCAGTGCTCCCTCTGATAGCAATCAGCCCCAGCATTTT,CSAPSDSNQPQHF
TRBV5-1,.,few,TRBJ2-3,TGCGCCAGCAGCCCGGACGCGGCCACAGATACGCAGTATTTT,CASSPDAATDTQYF
TRBV14,.,.,TRBJ1-6,TGTGCCAGCAGCCAAGATGGGTTTTCACCCCTCCACTTT,CASSQDGFSPLHF
TRBV12-3/TRBV12-4,TRBD1,few,TRBJ2-1,TGTGCCAGCAGACCGGAGACAGGGATGAAGTACAATGAGCAGTTCTTC,CASRPETGMKYNEQFF
TRBV7-9,TRBD1,few,TRBJ1-1,TGTGCCAGCAGCTTCGCCCGGACAGGGTCCGAACTGAACACTGAAGCTTTCTTT,CASSFARTGSELNTEAFF